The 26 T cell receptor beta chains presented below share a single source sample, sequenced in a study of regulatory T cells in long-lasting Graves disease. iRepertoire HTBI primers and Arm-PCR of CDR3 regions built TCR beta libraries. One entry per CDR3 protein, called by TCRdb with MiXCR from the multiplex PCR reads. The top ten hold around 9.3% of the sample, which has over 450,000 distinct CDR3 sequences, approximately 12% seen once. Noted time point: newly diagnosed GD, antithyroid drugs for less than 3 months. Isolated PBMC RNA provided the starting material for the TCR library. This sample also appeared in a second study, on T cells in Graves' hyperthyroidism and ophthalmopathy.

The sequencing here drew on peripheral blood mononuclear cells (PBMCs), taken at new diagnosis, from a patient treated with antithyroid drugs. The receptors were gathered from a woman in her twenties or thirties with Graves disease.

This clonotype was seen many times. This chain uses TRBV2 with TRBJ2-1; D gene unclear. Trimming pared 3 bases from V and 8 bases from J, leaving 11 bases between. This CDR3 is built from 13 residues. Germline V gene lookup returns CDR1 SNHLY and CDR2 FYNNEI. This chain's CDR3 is CASSDPLGYEQFF. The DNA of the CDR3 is TGTGCCAGCAGTGATCCCCTTGGGTATGAGCAGTTCTTC. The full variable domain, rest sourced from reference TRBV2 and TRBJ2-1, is EPEVTQTPSHQVTQMGQEVILRCVPISNHLYFYWYRQILGQKVEFLVSFYNNEISEKSEIFDDQFSVERPDGSNFTLKIRSTKLEDSAMYFCASSDPLGYEQFFGPGTRLTVL.

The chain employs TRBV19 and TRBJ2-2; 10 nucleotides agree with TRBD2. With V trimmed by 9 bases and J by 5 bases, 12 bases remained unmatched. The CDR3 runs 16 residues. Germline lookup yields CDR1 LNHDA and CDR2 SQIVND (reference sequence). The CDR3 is CASSVSASGRTGELFF. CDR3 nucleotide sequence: TGTGCCAGCAGCGTATCGGCTAGCGGGAGAACCGGGGAGCTGTTTTTT.

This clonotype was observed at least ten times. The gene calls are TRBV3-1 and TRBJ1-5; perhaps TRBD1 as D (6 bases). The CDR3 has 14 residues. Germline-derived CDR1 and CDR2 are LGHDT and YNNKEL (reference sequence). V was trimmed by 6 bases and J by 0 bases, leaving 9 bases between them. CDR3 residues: CASSGQFSNQPQHF. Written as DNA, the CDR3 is TGTGCCAGCAGTGGACAGTTTAGCAATCAGCCCCAGCATTTT.

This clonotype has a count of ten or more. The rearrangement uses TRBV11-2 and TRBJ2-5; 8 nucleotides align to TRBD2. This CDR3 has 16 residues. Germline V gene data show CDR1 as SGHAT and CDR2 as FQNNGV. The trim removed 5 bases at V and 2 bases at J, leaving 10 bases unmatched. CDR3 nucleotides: TGTGCCAGCAGCCTAATCCAGCGGGAGAGACAAGAGACCCAGTACTTC. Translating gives CASSLIQRERQETQYF.

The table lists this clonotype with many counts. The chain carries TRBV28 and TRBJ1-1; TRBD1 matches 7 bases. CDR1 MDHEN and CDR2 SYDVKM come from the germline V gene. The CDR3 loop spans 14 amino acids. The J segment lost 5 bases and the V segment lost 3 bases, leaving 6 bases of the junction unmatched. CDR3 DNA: TGTGCCAGCAGTTTGTTCAGGGGGGCAACTGAAGCTTTCTTT. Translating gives CASSLFRGATEAFF.

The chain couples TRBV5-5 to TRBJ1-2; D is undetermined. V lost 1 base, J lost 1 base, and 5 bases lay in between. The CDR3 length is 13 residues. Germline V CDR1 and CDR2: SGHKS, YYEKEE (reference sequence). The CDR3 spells CASSLIDNYGYTF. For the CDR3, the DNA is TGTGCCAGCAGCTTGATAGATAACTATGGCTACACCTTC. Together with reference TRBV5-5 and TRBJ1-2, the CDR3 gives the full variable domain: DAGVTQSPTHLIKTRGQQVTLRCSPISGHKSVSWYQQVLGQGPQFIFQYYEKEERGRGNFPDRFSARQFPNYSSELNVNALLLGDSALYLCASSLIDNYGYTFGSGTRLTVV.

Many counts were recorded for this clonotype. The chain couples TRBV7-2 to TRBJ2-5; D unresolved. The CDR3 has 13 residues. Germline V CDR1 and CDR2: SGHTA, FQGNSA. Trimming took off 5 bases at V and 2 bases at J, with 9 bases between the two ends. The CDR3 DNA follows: TGTGCCAGCAGCAGCTTCGAGCAAGAGACCCAGTACTTC. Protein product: CASSSFEQETQYF.

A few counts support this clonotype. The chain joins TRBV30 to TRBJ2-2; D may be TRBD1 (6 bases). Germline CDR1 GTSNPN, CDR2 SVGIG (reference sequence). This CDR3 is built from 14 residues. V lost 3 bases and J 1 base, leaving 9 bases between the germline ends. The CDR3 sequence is CAWRRDKNTGELFF. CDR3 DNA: TGTGCCTGGAGGAGGGACAAGAACACCGGGGAGCTGTTTTTT.

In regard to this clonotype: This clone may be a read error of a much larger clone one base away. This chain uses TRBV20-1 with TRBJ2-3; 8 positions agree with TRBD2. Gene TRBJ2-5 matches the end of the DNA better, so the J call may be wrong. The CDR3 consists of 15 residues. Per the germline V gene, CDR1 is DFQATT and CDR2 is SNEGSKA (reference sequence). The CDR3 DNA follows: TGCAGTGCTGGAGATCCAGCGGGAGTAATAGAGACCCAGTACTTC. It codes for CSAGDPAGVIETQYF.

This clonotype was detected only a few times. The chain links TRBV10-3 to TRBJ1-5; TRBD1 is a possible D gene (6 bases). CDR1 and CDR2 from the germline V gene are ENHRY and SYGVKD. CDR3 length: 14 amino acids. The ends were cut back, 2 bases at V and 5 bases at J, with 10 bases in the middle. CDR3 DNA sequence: TGTGCCATCAGTGAGCAGGGGTGGGATCAGCCCCAGCATTTT. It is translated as CAISEQGWDQPQHF.

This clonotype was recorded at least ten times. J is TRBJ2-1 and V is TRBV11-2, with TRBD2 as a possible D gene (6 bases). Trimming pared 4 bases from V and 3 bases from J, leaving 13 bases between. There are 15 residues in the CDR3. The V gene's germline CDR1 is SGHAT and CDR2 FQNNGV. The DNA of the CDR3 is TGTGCCAGCAGCTCACCGGGACTCTACTACAATGAGCAGTTCTTC. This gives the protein CASSSPGLYYNEQFF.

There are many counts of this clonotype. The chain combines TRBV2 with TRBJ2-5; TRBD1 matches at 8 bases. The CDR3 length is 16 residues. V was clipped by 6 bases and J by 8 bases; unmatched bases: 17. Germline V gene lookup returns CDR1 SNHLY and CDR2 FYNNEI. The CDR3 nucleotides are TGTGCCAGCAGGGAACCTGGGACAGGTGGATCAGGAACCCAGTACTTC. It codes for CASREPGTGGSGTQYF.

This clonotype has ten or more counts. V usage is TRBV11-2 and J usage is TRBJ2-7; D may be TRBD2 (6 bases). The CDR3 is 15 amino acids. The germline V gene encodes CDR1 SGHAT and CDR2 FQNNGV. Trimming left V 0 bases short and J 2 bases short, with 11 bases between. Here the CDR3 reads CASSLDWGLAYEQYF. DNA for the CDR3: TGTGCCAGCAGCTTAGATTGGGGACTCGCCTACGAGCAGTACTTC.

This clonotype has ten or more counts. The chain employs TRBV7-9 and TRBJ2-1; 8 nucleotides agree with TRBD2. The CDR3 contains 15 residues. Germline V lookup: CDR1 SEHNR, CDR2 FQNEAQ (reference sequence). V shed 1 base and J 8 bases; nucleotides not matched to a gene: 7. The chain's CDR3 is CASSLDGRARDEQFF. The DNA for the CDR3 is TGTGCCAGCAGCTTAGACGGGAGGGCCCGTGATGAGCAGTTCTTC.

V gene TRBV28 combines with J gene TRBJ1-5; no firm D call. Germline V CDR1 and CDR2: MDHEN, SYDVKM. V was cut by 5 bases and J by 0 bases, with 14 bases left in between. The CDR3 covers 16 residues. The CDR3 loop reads CASSKQGFYSNQPQHF. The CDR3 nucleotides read TGTGCCAGCAGTAAACAAGGTTTTTATAGCAATCAGCCCCAGCATTTT.

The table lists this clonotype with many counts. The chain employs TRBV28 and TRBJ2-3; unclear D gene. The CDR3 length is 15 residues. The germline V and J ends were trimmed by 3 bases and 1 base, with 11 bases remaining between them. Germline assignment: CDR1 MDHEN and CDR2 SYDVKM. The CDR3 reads CASSFELDRTDTQYF. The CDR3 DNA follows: TGTGCCAGCAGTTTTGAGTTGGACCGCACAGATACGCAGTATTTT.

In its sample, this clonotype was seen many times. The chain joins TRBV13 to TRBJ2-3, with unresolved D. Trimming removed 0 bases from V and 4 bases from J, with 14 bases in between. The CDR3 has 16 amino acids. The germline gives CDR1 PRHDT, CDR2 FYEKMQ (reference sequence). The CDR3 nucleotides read TGTGCCAGCAGCTTAGGCCCACTTGGAGTCGCAGATACGCAGTATTTT. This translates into CASSLGPLGVADTQYF.

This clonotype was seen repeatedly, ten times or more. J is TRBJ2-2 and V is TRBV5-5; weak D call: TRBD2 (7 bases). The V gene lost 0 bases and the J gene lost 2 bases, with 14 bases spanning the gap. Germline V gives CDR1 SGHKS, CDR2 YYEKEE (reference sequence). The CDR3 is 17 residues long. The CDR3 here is CASSLDFRGGNTGELFF. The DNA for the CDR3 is TGTGCCAGCAGCTTGGATTTTAGGGGGGGAAACACCGGGGAGCTGTTTTTT.

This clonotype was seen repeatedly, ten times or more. For the CDR3, the DNA is TGTGCCAGCGTAAGGAGGGAGGGCCGCTATGAGCAGTTCTTC. It translates to CASVRREGRYEQFF. The rearrangement links TRBV28 to TRBJ2-1; 7 bases map to TRBD2. Germline CDR1 is MDHEN and CDR2 is SYDVKM. V lost 8 bases and J lost 8; bases outside the gene matches: 12. The CDR3 extends over 14 amino acids.

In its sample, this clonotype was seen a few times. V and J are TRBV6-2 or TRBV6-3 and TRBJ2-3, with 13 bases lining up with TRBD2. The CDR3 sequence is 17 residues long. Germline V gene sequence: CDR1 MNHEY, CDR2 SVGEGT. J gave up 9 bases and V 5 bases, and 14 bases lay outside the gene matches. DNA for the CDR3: TGTGCCAGCAGTCGAACACTTAGACTAGCGGGAGGTGGGACGCAGTATTTT. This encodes CASSRTLRLAGGGTQYF.

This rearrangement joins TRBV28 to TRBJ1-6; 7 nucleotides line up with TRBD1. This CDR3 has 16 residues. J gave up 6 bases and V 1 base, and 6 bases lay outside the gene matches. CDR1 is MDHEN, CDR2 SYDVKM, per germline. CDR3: CASSLLRGQANSPLHF. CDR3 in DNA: TGTGCCAGCAGTTTATTAAGGGGGCAAGCTAATTCACCCCTCCACTTT.

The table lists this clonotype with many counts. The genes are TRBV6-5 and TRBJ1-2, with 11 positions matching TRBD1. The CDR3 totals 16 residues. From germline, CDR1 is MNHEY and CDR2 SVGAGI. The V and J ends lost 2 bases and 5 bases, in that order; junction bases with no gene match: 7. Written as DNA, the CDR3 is TGTGCCAGCAGTTACGCCTGGACAGGGGGCCTTTATGGCTACACCTTC. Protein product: CASSYAWTGGLYGYTF.

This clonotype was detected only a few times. This CDR3 reads CASSIRTVLTF. In DNA, the CDR3 is TGTGCCAGTAGTATACGGACAGTTCTCACCTTC. This sequence joins TRBV19 and TRBJ1-2; D is perhaps TRBD1 (6 bases). Trimming stripped 2 bases from V and 13 bases from J, with 11 bases between. The CDR3 runs 11 residues. In germline, CDR1 is LNHDA, CDR2 SQIVND (reference sequence).

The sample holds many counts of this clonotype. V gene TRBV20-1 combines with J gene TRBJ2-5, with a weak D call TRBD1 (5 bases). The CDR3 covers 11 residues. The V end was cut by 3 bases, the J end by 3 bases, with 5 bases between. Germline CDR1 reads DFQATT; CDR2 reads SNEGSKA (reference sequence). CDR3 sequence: CSASREETQYF. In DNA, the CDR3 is TGCAGTGCTAGCAGGGAAGAGACCCAGTACTTC.

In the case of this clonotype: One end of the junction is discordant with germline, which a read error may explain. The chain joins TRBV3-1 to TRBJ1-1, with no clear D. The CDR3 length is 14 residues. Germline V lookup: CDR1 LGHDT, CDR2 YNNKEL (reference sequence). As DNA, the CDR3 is TGTGTCAGCAGCCAAGAGCCATTCAGTCAGAAGGCTTTCTTT. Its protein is CVSSQEPFSQKAFF.

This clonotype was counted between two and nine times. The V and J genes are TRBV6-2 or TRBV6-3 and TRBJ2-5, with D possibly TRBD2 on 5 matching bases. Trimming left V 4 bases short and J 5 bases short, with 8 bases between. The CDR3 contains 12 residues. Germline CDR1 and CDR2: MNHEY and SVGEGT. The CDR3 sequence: CASSSGIETQYF. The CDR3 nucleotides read TGTGCCAGCAGTTCCGGGATCGAGACCCAGTACTTC.